This T cell receptor (beta chain) was identified in a study of PD-1 blockade in classical Hodgkin lymphoma. Time point here: cycle 4 day 1 (C4D1), after 5 to 7 weeks of nivolumab. Every single patient, without exception, relapsed after autologous stem cell transplantation, and brentuximab vedotin exposure varied. CD8+ T cells were isolated from thawed PBMCs by magnetic negative selection. Using immunoSEQ multiplex PCR, the repertoire was profiled, and TCRdb retains in-frame clones only, with some absent. The table has just under 10,000 clones, 65% to 75% seen once. The CDR3 totals 13 residues. Trimming left V 1 base short and J 5 bases short, with 6 bases between. The germline gives CDR1 SEHNR, CDR2 FQNEAQ (reference sequence).

The sequence came from a human donor with classical Hodgkin lymphoma. The rearrangement joins TRBV7-9 to TRBJ1-5; no definite D call. The sample consisted of CD8+ T cells from blood, taken before the fourth cycle of nivolumab. The CDR3 DNA sequence: TGTGCCAGCAGCTTAGGTAGGGATCAGCCCCAGCATTTT. Protein sequence: CASSLGRDQPQHF.